The next 27 T cell receptor beta chains were all read from a single sample in a study of T cell responses to AZD1222 COVID-19 vaccine. TCRdb's copy holds only in-frame clones and misses some; the assay was immunoSEQ multiplex PCR. The sample contains 100,000 to 150,000 clones, 75% to 90% of which appear only once. The sequenced sample was peripheral blood, obtained on day 0 of MenACWY control vaccination. The receptor set was obtained from an adult in good health.

The chain uses TRBV7-3 and TRBJ2-2; 8 nucleotides align to TRBD2. Germline trimming cut 5 bases from V and 2 bases from J; bases unmatched to any gene: 4. CDR3 size: 15 residues. Germline values: CDR1 SGHTA, CDR2 FQGTGA. The CDR3: CASSPIAGNTGELFF. In DNA, the CDR3 is TGTGCCAGCAGCCCGATAGCGGGAAACACCGGGGAGCTGTTTTTT.

The genes are TRBV5-5 and TRBJ2-5, with a weak D call TRBD2 (6 bases). Looked up from germline, CDR1 is SGHKS and CDR2 is YYEKEE (reference sequence). The CDR3 sequence is 14 residues long. V was cut by 4 bases and J by 2 bases, with 12 bases left in between. The CDR3 sequence is CASSHQGLQETQYF. The CDR3 nucleotides read TGTGCCAGCAGCCACCAGGGACTGCAAGAGACCCAGTACTTC.

The V call is TRBV7-2, the J call TRBJ1-1, with 9 bases identical to TRBD1. Germline CDR1 SGHTA, CDR2 FQGNSA. V lost 5 bases, J lost 7 bases, and 8 bases stayed unmatched. This CDR3 is 14 amino acids long. In DNA form, the CDR3 reads TGTGCCAGCAGCCAGAGACAGGGGGGCGTTGAAGCTTTCTTT. It encodes CASSQRQGGVEAFF.

This clone was found a few times. The sample holds other DNA sequences that translate to the same CDR3. The chain is built from TRBV6-4 and TRBJ2-2, with unresolved D. Germline V gives CDR1 MRHNA, CDR2 SNTAGT. The CDR3 has 13 amino acids. V dropped 2 bases and J dropped 3 bases, with 4 bases sitting between them. The CDR3 DNA sequence: TGTGCCAGCAGTGACGGGGACACCGGGGAGCTGTTTTTT. It is translated as CASSDGDTGELFF.

The V gene is TRBV30, the J gene TRBJ2-7, with TRBD2 matching 9 bases. The CDR3 runs to 16 residues. The V and J ends lost 0 bases and 7 bases, in that order; junction bases with no gene match: 13. Germline CDR1 GTSNPN, CDR2 SVGIG (reference sequence). The CDR3 DNA follows: TGTGCCTGGAGTGTACAATTAGCGGGAGAGTACGGGGAGCAGTACTTC. Translated, it gives CAWSVQLAGEYGEQYF.

The chain's CDR3 is CATSGRGDQPQHF. DNA for the CDR3: TGTGCCACCAGTGGCAGGGGAGATCAGCCCCAGCATTTT. The chain joins TRBV24-1 to TRBJ1-5; TRBD1 might be the D (6 bases). The V and J ends lost 5 bases and 5 bases respectively, with 9 bases between them. The CDR3 runs 13 residues. The germline gives CDR1 KGHDR, CDR2 SFDVKD.

V and J are TRBV19 and TRBJ1-1, with 10 bases aligning to TRBD1. Germline CDR1 LNHDA, CDR2 SQIVND (reference sequence). This CDR3 has 15 residues. With 5 bases clipped from V and 4 bases from J, the junction kept 7 bases outside the gene matches. Here the CDR3 reads CASSFRTGGGTEAFF. The CDR3 DNA reads TGTGCCAGTAGTTTCCGGACAGGGGGAGGCACTGAAGCTTTCTTT.

The chain couples TRBV11-3 to TRBJ1-3; D possibly corresponds to TRBD1 (6 bases). Germline V gene lookup returns CDR1 SGHNT and CDR2 YENEEA. This CDR3 has 17 residues. V dropped 5 bases and J dropped 0 bases, with 17 bases sitting between them. The CDR3 region has the DNA TGTGCCAGCAGCGGTTTAGCAACAGGGAGCTCTGGAAACACCATATATTTT. Translated: CASSGLATGSSGNTIYF.

The rearrangement uses TRBV7-9 and TRBJ1-5; D gene ambiguous. V dropped 5 bases and J dropped 5 bases, with 10 bases sitting between them. The CDR3 contains 13 residues. From germline, CDR1 is SEHNR and CDR2 FQNEAQ (reference sequence). CDR3 protein: CASSTRRDQPQHF. The CDR3 DNA follows: TGTGCCAGCAGCACAAGAAGAGATCAGCCCCAGCATTTT. Filled out from reference TRBV7-9 and TRBJ1-5, the complete variable domain reads DTGVSQNPRHKITKRGQNVTFRCDPISEHNRLYWYRQTLGQGPEFLTYFQNEAQLEKSRLLSDRFSAERPKGSFSTLEIQRTEQGDSAMYLCASSTRRDQPQHFGDGTRLSIL.

The J gene is TRBJ1-3, the V gene TRBV9; TRBD1 matches at 7 bases. CDR1 is SGDLS and CDR2 is YYNGEE in the germline V gene. J was trimmed by 0 bases and V by 0 bases; bases with no gene match: 9. The CDR3 sequence is 18 residues long. The CDR3 sequence is CASSVVAGGYFSGNTIYF. As DNA, the CDR3 is TGTGCCAGCAGCGTAGTTGCAGGGGGGTACTTCTCTGGAAACACCATATATTTT.

The chain is built from TRBV7-2 and TRBJ2-2; D is unresolved. There are 14 residues in the CDR3. Trimming pared 5 bases from V and 1 base from J, leaving 8 bases between. Germline lookup yields CDR1 SGHTA and CDR2 FQGNSA. The CDR3 region is CASSKRRNTGELFF. Here the CDR3 DNA reads TGTGCCAGCAGCAAGCGACGGAACACCGGGGAGCTGTTTTTT.

The V call is TRBV27, the J call TRBJ1-1; unclear D gene. Germline loops: CDR1 MNHEY, CDR2 SMNVEV (reference sequence). V was shortened by 6 bases and J by 1 base, with 9 bases between the two germline ends. This CDR3 region has 13 residues. CDR3 amino acids: CASSLQPNTEAFF. The CDR3 DNA reads as TGTGCCAGCAGCTTACAACCGAACACTGAAGCTTTCTTT.

The CDR3: CASSLEGKTEAFF. The CDR3 region has the DNA TGTGCCAGCAGCTTAGAGGGGAAAACTGAAGCTTTCTTT. J is TRBJ1-1 and V is TRBV11-3; D is unclear. Trimming took off 0 bases at V and 5 bases at J, with 7 bases between the two ends. Germline V gene lookup returns CDR1 SGHNT and CDR2 YENEEA. The CDR3 length is 13 residues.

The rearrangement joins TRBV7-2 to TRBJ1-5; unclear D gene. The germline gives CDR1 SGHTA, CDR2 FQGNSA. The CDR3 runs to 14 residues. The V end was cut by 1 base, the J end by 4 bases, with 8 bases between. CDR3 bases: TGTGCCAGCAGCTTAGTAGGGATTAATCAGCCCCAGCATTTT. Residues: CASSLVGINQPQHF.

This clone was counted between two and nine times. The chain joins TRBV2 to TRBJ2-5; 7 nucleotides match TRBD2. CDR3 length: 14 amino acids. V lost 8 bases to trimming and J lost 5 bases; unmatched junction nucleotides: 11. Germline CDR1 reads SNHLY; CDR2 reads FYNNEI. The DNA of the CDR3 is TGTGCCAGCCGTCCAGCCTCAGCGGGGGAGACCCAGTACTTC. As protein: CASRPASAGETQYF. Together with reference TRBV2 and TRBJ2-5, the CDR3 gives the full variable domain: EPEVTQTPSHQVTQMGQEVILRCVPISNHLYFYWYRQILGQKVEFLVSFYNNEISEKSEIFDDQFSVERPDGSNFTLKIRSTKLEDSAMYFCASRPASAGETQYFGPGTRLLVL.

The rearrangement uses TRBV5-4 and TRBJ2-1; 9 nucleotides line up with TRBD1. Unmatched junction bases numbered 4, after V lost 3 bases and J lost 9 bases. Germline CDR1 SGHNT, CDR2 YYREEE (reference sequence). CDR3 length equals 13 residues. CDR3 in amino acids: CASSSKTGGEQFF. CDR3 coding DNA: TGTGCCAGCAGCTCGAAGACAGGGGGTGAGCAGTTCTTC.

This clone was found once. J is TRBJ2-3 and V is TRBV24-1; D gene ambiguous. The CDR3 covers 12 residues. CDR1 KGHDR and CDR2 SFDVKD come from the germline V gene. Trimming pared 0 bases from V and 5 bases from J, leaving 2 bases between. This CDR3 reads CATSDLEDTQYF. The CDR3, as DNA: TGTGCCACCAGTGATTTGGAAGATACGCAGTATTTT.

The chain couples TRBV9 to TRBJ2-3; TRBD2 matches 11 bases. V dropped 2 bases and J dropped 4; count of bases not matched to a gene: 3. The CDR3 runs 15 residues. Germline lookup yields CDR1 SGDLS and CDR2 YYNGEE. CDR3 region: CASSVTSGRPDTQYF. The CDR3 bases are TGTGCCAGCAGCGTCACTAGCGGGAGACCAGATACGCAGTATTTT.

The chain employs TRBV30 and TRBJ2-2; the D gene could be TRBD1 or TRBD2 (5 bases each). The CDR3 spans 12 residues. Trimming cost V 5 bases and J 7 bases, with 11 bases left between them. The germline CDR1 and CDR2 sequences are GTSNPN and SVGIG (reference sequence). The CDR3 sequence is CAWSGDLGELFF. Written as DNA, the CDR3 is TGTGCCTGGTCCGGGGACCTCGGGGAGCTGTTTTTT.

The gene calls are TRBV7-9 and TRBJ2-4; D is possibly TRBD1 (5 bases). The V gene's germline CDR1 is SEHNR and CDR2 FQNEAQ (reference sequence). The V and J ends lost 5 bases and 3 bases respectively, with 14 bases between them. CDR3 size: 15 residues. The CDR3 loop reads CASSPRGGGKNIQYF. The CDR3 DNA sequence: TGTGCCAGCAGCCCTAGGGGTGGTGGCAAAAACATTCAGTACTTC.

This clone was observed once. The chain is built from TRBV6-5 and TRBJ1-2, with unresolved D. Germline loops: CDR1 MNHEY, CDR2 SVGAGI. The V end was cut by 2 bases, the J end by 8 bases, with 15 bases between. The CDR3 totals 14 residues. CDR3 sequence (DNA): TGTGCCAGCAGTTACGATTTAGGTTTTGGAGGCTACACCTTC. Its translation is CASSYDLGFGGYTF.

The chain has TRBV2 and TRBJ2-7, with D perhaps TRBD1 (5 bases). Germline V lookup: CDR1 SNHLY, CDR2 FYNNEI. V shed 7 bases and J shed 3 bases, with 7 bases lying between them. The CDR3 is 11 residues long. CDR3 region: CASTTDYEQYF. For the CDR3, the DNA is TGTGCCAGCACGACAGACTACGAGCAGTACTTC. Filled out from reference TRBV2 and TRBJ2-7, the complete variable domain reads EPEVTQTPSHQVTQMGQEVILRCVPISNHLYFYWYRQILGQKVEFLVSFYNNEISEKSEIFDDQFSVERPDGSNFTLKIRSTKLEDSAMYFCASTTDYEQYFGPGTRLTVT.

This clone came up a few times. This chain uses TRBV27 with TRBJ1-3, with D perhaps TRBD1 (6 bases). CDR1 is MNHEY and CDR2 is SMNVEV in the germline V gene (reference sequence). The V and J ends lost 6 bases and 3 bases respectively, with 18 bases between them. This CDR3 has 16 amino acids. CDR3 amino acids: CASRGETGTVGNTIYF. The DNA for the CDR3 is TGTGCCAGCAGGGGGGAGACAGGAACCGTTGGAAACACCATATATTTT.

V usage is TRBV28 and J usage is TRBJ2-1, with 14 bases aligning to TRBD2. After removal of 2 bases from V and 7 bases from J, the junction contained 4 bases not matched to a gene. The CDR3 sequence is 16 residues long. Germline values: CDR1 MDHEN, CDR2 SYDVKM. The DNA for the CDR3 is TGTGCCAGCAGTTTAGCCCGGACTAGCGGGAGGAATGAGCAGTTCTTC. Translating gives CASSLARTSGRNEQFF.

This chain joins TRBV18 and TRBJ2-6; D gene uncertain. V lost 2 bases, J lost 0 bases, and 11 bases lay in between. This CDR3 has 17 amino acids. Germline CDR1 and CDR2: KGHSH and LQKENI. This chain's CDR3 is CASSPKDVSSGANVLTF. The CDR3 bases are TGTGCCAGCTCACCAAAAGACGTGAGCTCTGGGGCCAACGTCCTGACTTTC.

J is TRBJ2-7 and V is TRBV19, with D maybe TRBD2 (6 bases). Germline CDR1 LNHDA, CDR2 SQIVND (reference sequence). This CDR3 contains 14 residues. V was shortened by 9 bases and J by 3 bases, with 18 bases between the two germline ends. The chain's CDR3 is CASRDSSRDYEQYF. The CDR3 DNA follows: TGTGCCAGCCGGGACTCATCCCGGGACTACGAGCAGTACTTC. Variable domain in full (rest from reference TRBV19 and TRBJ2-7): DGGITQSPKYLFRKEGQNVTLSCEQNLNHDAMYWYRQDPGQGLRLIYYSQIVNDFQKGDIAEGYSVSREKKESFPLTVTSAQKNPTAFYLCASRDSSRDYEQYFGPGTRLTVT.

This clone was found a few times. The CDR3 coding sequence is TGTGCCAGCAGCCGTCGACTAGCGTACAATGAGCAGTTCTTC. Its protein product is CASSRRLAYNEQFF. The chain is built from TRBV7-2 and TRBJ2-1, with 8 bases aligning to TRBD2. This CDR3 spans 14 amino acids. The germline V gene encodes CDR1 SGHTA and CDR2 FQGNSA. The trim removed 5 bases at V and 4 bases at J, leaving 4 bases unmatched.